The 5 T cell receptor beta chains reported below all come from one sample, sequenced in a study of T cells after yellow fever vaccination. TCRdb independently ran MiXCR on the 5' RACE reads; one entry per CDR3 protein. In the table there are 300,000 to 350,000 distinct CDR3 sequences, roughly 10% of which are singletons. Sequences were derived from CD4+ T cells sorted from PBMCs, sampled 45 days after the yellow fever booster vaccination. These receptors came from a man between 18 and 35 years old who received the YFV17D yellow fever vaccine.

CDR3 loop: CASRLSGTGELFF. CDR3 sequence (DNA): TGTGCCAGCAGGCTTAGCGGGACCGGGGAGCTGTTTTTT. The J gene is TRBJ2-2, the V gene TRBV7-2; 7 bases fit TRBD2. In germline, CDR1 is SGHTA, CDR2 FQGNSA. The CDR3 is 13 amino acids. V was pared by 6 bases and J by 5 bases, with 3 bases of the junction left unmatched.

The chain combines TRBV7-2 with TRBJ2-1; the D gene is possibly TRBD2 (6 bases). Germline V gene sequence: CDR1 SGHTA, CDR2 FQGNSA. There are 16 residues in the CDR3. V lost 4 bases to trimming and J lost 0 bases, with 13 bases between them. In DNA, the CDR3 is TGTGCCAGCAGCTGGCAAGCGGGTAGCTCCTACAATGAGCAGTTCTTC. Amino acid sequence: CASSWQAGSSYNEQFF.

The J gene is TRBJ2-3, the V gene TRBV4-2; 7 nucleotides agree with TRBD2. The CDR3 loop spans 17 amino acids. In germline, CDR1 is LGHNA, CDR2 YNFKEQ. With V trimmed by 4 bases and J by 0 bases, 10 bases remained unmatched. The CDR3 DNA reads as TGTGCCAGCAGCCCAAAGTCTAGCGGATATAGCACAGATACGCAGTATTTT. This codes for CASSPKSSGYSTDTQYF.

This clonotype was detected ten times or more. The gene calls are TRBV4-1 and TRBJ1-4; 7 bases are a match to TRBD1. With V trimmed by 0 bases and J by 8 bases, 6 bases remained unmatched. The CDR3 spans 15 residues. Germline V gene data show CDR1 as MGHRA and CDR2 as YSYEKL. CDR3 loop: CASSQDPQGREKLFF. CDR3 in DNA: TGCGCCAGCAGCCAAGACCCACAGGGGAGAGAAAAACTGTTTTTT.

This clonotype was seen a few times. The CDR3 DNA is TGCGCCAGCAGCTACTACCCCGGGACAGGGAGGGATGAGCAGTTCTTC. Its protein product is CASSYYPGTGRDEQFF. The chain links TRBV4-3 to TRBJ2-1, with TRBD1 matching over 9 bases. V was clipped by 5 bases and J by 8 bases; unmatched bases: 13. The CDR3 is made up of 16 amino acids. CDR1 and CDR2 from the germline V gene are LGHNA and YSLEER.